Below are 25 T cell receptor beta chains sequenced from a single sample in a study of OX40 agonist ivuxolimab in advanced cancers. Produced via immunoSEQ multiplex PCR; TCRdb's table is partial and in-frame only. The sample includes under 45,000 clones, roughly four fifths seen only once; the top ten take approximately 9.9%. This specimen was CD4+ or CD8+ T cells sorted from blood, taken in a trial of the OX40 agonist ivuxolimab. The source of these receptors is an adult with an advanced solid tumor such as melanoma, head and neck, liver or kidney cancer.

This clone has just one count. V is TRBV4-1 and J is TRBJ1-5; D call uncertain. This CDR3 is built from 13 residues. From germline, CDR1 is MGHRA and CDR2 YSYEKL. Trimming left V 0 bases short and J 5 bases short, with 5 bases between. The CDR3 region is CASSQDRYQPQHF. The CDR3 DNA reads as TGCGCCAGCAGCCAAGATCGTTATCAGCCCCAGCATTTT.

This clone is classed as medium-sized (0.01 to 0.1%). The CDR3 sequence: CASSIIGGYNSPLHF. In DNA, the CDR3 is TGTGCCAGTAGTATAATTGGGGGCTATAATTCACCCCTCCACTTT. This sequence joins TRBV19 and TRBJ1-6; D might be TRBD1 (5 bases). V gave up 2 bases and J gave up 3 bases, with 8 bases separating them. This CDR3 is 15 amino acids long. Germline CDR1 and CDR2: LNHDA and SQIVND (reference sequence).

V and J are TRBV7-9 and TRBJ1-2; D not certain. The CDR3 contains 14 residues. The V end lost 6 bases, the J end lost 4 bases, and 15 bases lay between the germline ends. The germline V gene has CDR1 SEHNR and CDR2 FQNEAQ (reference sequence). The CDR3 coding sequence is TGTGCCAGCAGTCCCACAACAATTTCCTATGGCTACACCTTC. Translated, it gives CASSPTTISYGYTF.

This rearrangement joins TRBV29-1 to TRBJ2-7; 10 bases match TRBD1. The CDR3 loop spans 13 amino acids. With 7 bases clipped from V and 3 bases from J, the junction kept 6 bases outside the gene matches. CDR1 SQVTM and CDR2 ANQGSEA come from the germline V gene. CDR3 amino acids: CSAAGQGIYEQYF. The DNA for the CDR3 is TGCAGCGCCGCGGGACAGGGGATCTACGAGCAGTACTTC.

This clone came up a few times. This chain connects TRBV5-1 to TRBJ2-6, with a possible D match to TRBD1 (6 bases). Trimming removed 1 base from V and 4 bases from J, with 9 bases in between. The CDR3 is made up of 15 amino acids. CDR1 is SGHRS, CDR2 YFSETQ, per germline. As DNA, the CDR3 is TGCGCCAGCAGCTTGTGGGGGCCCGGGGCCAACGTCCTGACTTTC. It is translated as CASSLWGPGANVLTF. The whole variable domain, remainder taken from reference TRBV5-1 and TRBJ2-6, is KAGVTQTPRYLIKTRGQQVTLSCSPISGHRSVSWYQQTPGQGLQFLFEYFSETQRNKGNFPGRFSGRQFSNSRSEMNVSTLELGDSALYLCASSLWGPGANVLTFGAGSRLTVL.

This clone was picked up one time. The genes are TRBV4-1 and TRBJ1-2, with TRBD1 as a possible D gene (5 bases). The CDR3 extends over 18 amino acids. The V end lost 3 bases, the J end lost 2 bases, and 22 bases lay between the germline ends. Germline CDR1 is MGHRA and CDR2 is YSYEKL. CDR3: CASSHVIMGRGGNYGYTF. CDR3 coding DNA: TGCGCCAGCAGCCACGTTATCATGGGACGGGGAGGGAACTATGGCTACACCTTC.

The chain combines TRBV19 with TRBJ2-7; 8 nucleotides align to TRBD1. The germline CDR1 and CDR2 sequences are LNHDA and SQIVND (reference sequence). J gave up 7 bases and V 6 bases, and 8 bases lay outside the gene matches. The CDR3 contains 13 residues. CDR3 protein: CASRPTGGNEQYF. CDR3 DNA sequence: TGTGCCAGTAGGCCAACAGGGGGTAATGAGCAGTACTTC.

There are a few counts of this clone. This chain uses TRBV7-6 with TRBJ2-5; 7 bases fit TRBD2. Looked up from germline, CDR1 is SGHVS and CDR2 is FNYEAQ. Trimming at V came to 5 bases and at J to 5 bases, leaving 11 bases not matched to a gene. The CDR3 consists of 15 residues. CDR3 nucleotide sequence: TGTGCCAGCAGCCGCCAACGGCTCGGGGGGGAGACCCAGTACTTC. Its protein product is CASSRQRLGGETQYF.

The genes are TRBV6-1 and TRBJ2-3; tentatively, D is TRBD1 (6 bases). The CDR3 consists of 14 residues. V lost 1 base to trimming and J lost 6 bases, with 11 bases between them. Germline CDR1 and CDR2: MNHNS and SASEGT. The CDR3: CASSEGGPMDTQYF. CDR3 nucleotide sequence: TGTGCCAGCAGTGAAGGGGGGCCCATGGATACGCAGTATTTT.

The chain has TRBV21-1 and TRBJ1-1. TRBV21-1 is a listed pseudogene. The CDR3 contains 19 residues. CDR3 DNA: TGTGCCAGCAGCAAAACGAGGTCAGGCGTAAGATCCATGAACACTGAAGCTTTCTTT. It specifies CASSKTRSGVRSMNTEAFF.

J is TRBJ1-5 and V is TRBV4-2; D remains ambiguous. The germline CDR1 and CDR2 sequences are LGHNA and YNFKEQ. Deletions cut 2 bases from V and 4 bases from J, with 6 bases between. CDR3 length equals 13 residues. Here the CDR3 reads CASSQWRNQPQHF. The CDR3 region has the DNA TGTGCCAGCAGCCAATGGCGAAATCAGCCCCAGCATTTT.

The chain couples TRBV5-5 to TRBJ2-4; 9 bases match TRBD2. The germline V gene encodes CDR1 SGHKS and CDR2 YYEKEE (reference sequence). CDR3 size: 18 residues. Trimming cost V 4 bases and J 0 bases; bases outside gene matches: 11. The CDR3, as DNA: TGTGCCAGCAGCCCGTTAGCGGGGGACACCTTAGCCAAAAACATTCAGTACTTC. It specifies CASSPLAGDTLAKNIQYF.

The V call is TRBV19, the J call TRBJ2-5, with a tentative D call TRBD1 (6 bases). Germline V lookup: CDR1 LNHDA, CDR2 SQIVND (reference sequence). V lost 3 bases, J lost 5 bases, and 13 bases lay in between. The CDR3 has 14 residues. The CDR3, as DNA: TGTGCCAGTAGTATTCGCAGGGGCAGGGAGACCCAGTACTTC. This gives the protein CASSIRRGRETQYF.

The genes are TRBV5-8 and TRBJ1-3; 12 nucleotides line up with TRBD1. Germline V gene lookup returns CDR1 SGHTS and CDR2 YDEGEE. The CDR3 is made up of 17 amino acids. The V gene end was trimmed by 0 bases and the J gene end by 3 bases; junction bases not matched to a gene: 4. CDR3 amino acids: CASSLAGTGGGGNTIYF. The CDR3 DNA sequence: TGTGCCAGCAGCTTGGCCGGGACAGGGGGCGGTGGAAACACCATATATTTT.

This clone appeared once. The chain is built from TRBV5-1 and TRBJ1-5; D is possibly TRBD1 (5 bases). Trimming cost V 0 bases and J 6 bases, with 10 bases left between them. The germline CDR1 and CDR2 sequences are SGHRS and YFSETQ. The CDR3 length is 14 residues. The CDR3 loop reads CASSLGQGGQPQHF. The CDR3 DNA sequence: TGCGCCAGCAGCTTGGGGCAGGGCGGTCAGCCCCAGCATTTT.

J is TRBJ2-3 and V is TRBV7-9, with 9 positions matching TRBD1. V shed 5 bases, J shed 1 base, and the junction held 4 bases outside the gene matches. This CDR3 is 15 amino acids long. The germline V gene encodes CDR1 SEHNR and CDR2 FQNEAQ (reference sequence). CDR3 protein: CASSEGQGGTDTQYF. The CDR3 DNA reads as TGTGCCAGCAGCGAGGGACAGGGAGGCACAGATACGCAGTATTTT.

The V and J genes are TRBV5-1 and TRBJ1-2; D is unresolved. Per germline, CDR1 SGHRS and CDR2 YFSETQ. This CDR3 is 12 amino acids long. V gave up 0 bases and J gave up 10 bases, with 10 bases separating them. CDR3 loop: CASSLGGGDYTF. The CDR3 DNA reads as TGCGCCAGCAGCTTGGGGGGTGGCGACTACACCTTC.

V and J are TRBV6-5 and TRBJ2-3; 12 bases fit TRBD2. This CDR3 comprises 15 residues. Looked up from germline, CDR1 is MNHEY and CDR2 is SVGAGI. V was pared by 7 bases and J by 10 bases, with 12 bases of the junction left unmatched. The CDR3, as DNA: TGTGCCAGCACGACTAGCGGGGGTACTTTCCATTCGCAGTATTTT. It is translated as CASTTSGGTFHSQYF.

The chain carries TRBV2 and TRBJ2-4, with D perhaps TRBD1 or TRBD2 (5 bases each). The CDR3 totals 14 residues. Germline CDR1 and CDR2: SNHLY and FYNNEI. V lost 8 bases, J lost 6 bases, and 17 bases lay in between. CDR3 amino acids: CASGRGLGGNIQYF. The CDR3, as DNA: TGTGCCAGCGGAAGGGGCCTCGGAGGAAACATTCAGTACTTC.

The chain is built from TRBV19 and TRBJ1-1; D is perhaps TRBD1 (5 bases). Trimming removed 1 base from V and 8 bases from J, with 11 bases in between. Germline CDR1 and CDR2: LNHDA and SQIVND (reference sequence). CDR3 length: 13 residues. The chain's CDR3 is CASSIGLWTEAFF. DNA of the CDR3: TGTGCCAGTAGTATAGGTCTTTGGACAGAAGCTTTCTTT.

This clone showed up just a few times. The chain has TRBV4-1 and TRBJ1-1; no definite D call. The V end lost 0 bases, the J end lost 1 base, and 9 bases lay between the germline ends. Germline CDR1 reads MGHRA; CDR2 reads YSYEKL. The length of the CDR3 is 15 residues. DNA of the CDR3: TGCGCCAGCAGCCAAGATGCCTTAGAGAACACTGAAGCTTTCTTT. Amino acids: CASSQDALENTEAFF.

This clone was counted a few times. CDR3 residues: CASGLGGAFTLHF. CDR3 nucleotides: TGTGCCAGCGGTCTGGGGGGCGCGTTTACCCTCCACTTT. The genes are TRBV7-6 and TRBJ1-6, with D maybe TRBD1 (6 bases). V was pared by 8 bases and J by 14 bases, with 19 bases between. Germline lookup yields CDR1 SGHVS and CDR2 FNYEAQ. The CDR3 consists of 13 residues.

CDR3 DNA sequence: TGTGCCAGTAGTATGGGGACAGGGGGCTACGAGCAGTACTTC. It yields the protein CASSMGTGGYEQYF. The chain uses TRBV19 and TRBJ2-7, with TRBD1 matching over 11 bases. This CDR3 comprises 14 residues. Trimming took 3 bases from V and 3 from J; bases not matched to a gene: 1. The germline V gene has CDR1 LNHDA and CDR2 SQIVND (reference sequence).

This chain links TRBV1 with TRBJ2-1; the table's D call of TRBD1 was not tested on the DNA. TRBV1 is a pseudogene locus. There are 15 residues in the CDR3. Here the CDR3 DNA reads TGCACCAGCAGCCAAGTGGGACATGGACACAATGAGCAGTTCTTC. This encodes CTSSQVGHGHNEQFF.

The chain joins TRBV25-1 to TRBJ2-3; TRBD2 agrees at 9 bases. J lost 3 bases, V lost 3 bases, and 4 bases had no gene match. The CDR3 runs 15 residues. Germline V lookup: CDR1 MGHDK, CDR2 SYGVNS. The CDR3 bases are TGTGCCAGCAGTGAGGCTAGCGGGGTGACAGATACGCAGTATTTT. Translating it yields CASSEASGVTDTQYF. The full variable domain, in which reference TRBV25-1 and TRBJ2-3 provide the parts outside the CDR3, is EADIYQTPRYLVIGTGKKITLECSQTMGHDKMYWYQQDPGMELHLIHYSYGVNSTEKGDLSSESTVSRIRTEHFPLTLESARPSHTSQYLCASSEASGVTDTQYFGPGTRLTVL.